The rows below give T cell receptor beta chains drawn from one sample of a study of blood T cell repertoires in COVID-19. Produced via immunoSEQ multiplex PCR; TCRdb's table is partial and in-frame only. The table lists more than 250,000 clones, roughly nine tenths of them singletons. Sequenced material: peripheral blood. Receptors were obtained from a man younger than 30 who had recovered from COVID-19. The conserved cysteine and the conserved F or W are not part of the CDR3 here. Fields, in order: V gene, CDR3 length, CDR3 protein.

>TRBV19|15
ASSIWGDSAGALEQY
>TRBV9|12
ASSTDRDTDTQY
>TRBV7-6|14
ASSLYLAGGNGELF
>TRBV18|13
ASSPQWGSDDEQY
>TRBV7-9|12
ASSWTGEGEKLF
>TRBV7-2|12
ASSLRLAGETQY
>TRBV7-9|12
ASSGTGDREKLF
>TRBV4-2|15
ASSQDGDRGWDTEAF
>TRBV5-1|10
ASSLDRDVAF
>TRBV11-3|16
ASSLGGLAGVPYNEQF
>TRBV7-9|14
ASSIPGTSGTYEQY
>TRBV3-1/TRBV3-2|13
ASSSGTGVDTEAF
>TRBV7-9|12
ASSLALANYGYT
>TRBV5-1|14
ASSLGQGAISDTQY
>TRBV6-5|12
ASSKTGVDQPQH
>TRBV5-1|11
ASSQGQHTEAF
>TRBV2|11
ASRMQTQETQY
>TRBV9|13
ASSADRGGLYIQY
>TRBV24-1|11
ATGTTNTGELF
>TRBV3-1/TRBV3-2|11
ASSPEDRSPLH
>TRBV12-3/TRBV12-4|11
ASSLQGPGGYT
>TRBV6-5|14
ASSYSAGGGTGELF